Each of the 30 T cell receptor beta chains below was sequenced from the same sample in a study of CD8 T cell repertoires and HIV-1 epitope variants. The repertoire was sequenced with immunoSEQ multiplex PCR; TCRdb's copy has only in-frame clones and lacks some. Of roughly 100,000 clones listed, roughly four fifths were seen once; the top ten hold roughly 26%. Specimen: uncultured baseline CD8+ T cells from peripheral blood mononuclear cells (PBMCs). These receptors were obtained from a male donor with HIV.

The V call is TRBV6-5, the J call TRBJ2-7; the D is unclear. The CDR3 covers 15 residues. Germline V CDR1 and CDR2: MNHEY, SVGAGI. Trimming stripped 0 bases from V and 0 bases from J, with 9 bases between. CDR3 nucleotides: TGTGCCAGCAGTTACTCTGGCAGAAACTCCTACGAGCAGTACTTC. Protein: CASSYSGRNSYEQYF.

V gene TRBV7-9 combines with J gene TRBJ2-7, with D unclear. V shed 3 bases and J shed 3 bases, with 3 bases lying between them. The CDR3 is made up of 11 amino acids. CDR1 is SEHNR and CDR2 is FQNEAQ in the germline V gene (reference sequence). In DNA form, the CDR3 reads TGTGCCAGCAGCTTCAACTACGAGCAGTACTTC. Translated, it gives CASSFNYEQYF.

V is TRBV6-5 and J is TRBJ1-1; a possible D gene is TRBD1 (6 bases). This CDR3 is 14 amino acids long. V was shortened by 0 bases and J by 5 bases, with 10 bases between the two germline ends. Germline V lookup: CDR1 MNHEY, CDR2 SVGAGI. The CDR3 reads CASSYSGGRTEAFF. The CDR3 bases are TGTGCCAGCAGTTACTCGGGGGGGCGAACTGAAGCTTTCTTT.

This clone occurred a few times. The chain uses TRBV2 and TRBJ1-4; D is possibly TRBD1 (5 bases). Germline V gives CDR1 SNHLY, CDR2 FYNNEI. V was pared by 6 bases and J by 12 bases, with 20 bases between. The CDR3 extends over 14 amino acids. CDR3 in DNA: TGTGCCAGCAGCGCAGGGAGAACATCTCAGGAACTGTTTTTT. It encodes CASSAGRTSQELFF.

With respect to this clone: One end of the junction is discordant with germline, which a read error may explain. The chain joins TRBV11-2 to TRBJ2-7; possibly TRBD1 or TRBD2 for D (5 bases each). The CDR3 spans 13 residues. Germline lookup yields CDR1 SGHAT and CDR2 FQNNGV. The CDR3 DNA sequence: TGTGCCAGCAGCTTAGATCACCTAGATGCCGGGGCTTTC. Its protein is CASSLDHLDAGAF. The whole variable domain, remainder taken from reference TRBV11-2 and TRBJ2-7, is EAGVAQSPRYKIIEKRQSVAFWCNPISGHATLYWYQQILGQGPKLLIQFQNNGVVDDSQLPKDRFSAERLKGVDSTLKIQPAKLEDSAVYLCASSLDHLDAGAFGPGTRLTVT.

The chain carries TRBV7-2 and TRBJ2-1; perhaps TRBD1 as D (5 bases). The germline gives CDR1 SGHTA, CDR2 FQGNSA. CDR3 length: 17 amino acids. The V gene lost 5 bases and the J gene lost 5 bases, with 22 bases spanning the gap. Here the CDR3 reads CASSPFLSDGAHNEQFF. CDR3 bases: TGTGCCAGCAGCCCGTTCCTCTCCGATGGGGCTCACAATGAGCAGTTCTTC.

Comments on this clone: The junction departs from germline at one end; a sequencing error may be responsible. The V gene is TRBV7-7, the J gene TRBJ2-3, with TRBD2 identical over 8 bases. From germline, CDR1 is SSHAT and CDR2 FNYEAQ (reference sequence). The CDR3 has 17 amino acids. The CDR3 loop reads CASSLALRLAGKNTQYF. The CDR3 region has the DNA TGTGCTAGCAGCTTAGCGTTACGGCTAGCGGGTAAAAATACGCAGTATTTT.

The chain has TRBV30 and TRBJ2-1, with 9 nucleotides matching TRBD1. Germline trimming cut 1 base from V and 7 bases from J; bases unmatched to any gene: 8. This CDR3 contains 15 residues. Looked up from germline, CDR1 is GTSNPN and CDR2 is SVGIG (reference sequence). The DNA of the CDR3 is TGTGCCTGGAGTGCTCCCGGGACAGGGCATAATGAGCAGTTCTTC. This sequence encodes CAWSAPGTGHNEQFF.

The chain links TRBV5-1 to TRBJ2-7; D unclear. V was pared by 3 bases and J by 1 base, with 5 bases between. The germline V gene has CDR1 SGHRS and CDR2 YFSETQ. The CDR3 covers 12 residues. For the CDR3, the DNA is TGCGCCAGCAGCTCTTCATCCTACGAGCAGTACTTC. Its translation is CASSSSSYEQYF.

J is TRBJ2-3 and V is TRBV5-4; 8 bases are a match to TRBD2. Per the germline V gene, CDR1 is SGHNT and CDR2 is YYREEE (reference sequence). The CDR3 covers 11 residues. J gave up 14 bases and V 2 bases, and 4 bases lay outside the gene matches. The CDR3 nucleotides are TGTGCCAGCAGCTTTGGGGGACTAGTGTATTTT. Translated, it gives CASSFGGLVYF.

The chain is built from TRBV5-8 and TRBJ1-5; 9 bases are a match to TRBD1. Unmatched junction bases numbered 2, after V lost 4 bases and J lost 0 bases. The CDR3 has 15 residues. Germline assignment: CDR1 SGHTS and CDR2 YDEGEE. CDR3 DNA sequence: TGTGCCAGCAGCGGGACAGGGTATAGCAATCAGCCCCAGCATTTT. Amino acids: CASSGTGYSNQPQHF.

This chain uses TRBV5-4 with TRBJ2-7; TRBD1 aligns across 12 bases. This CDR3 is built from 15 residues. V was clipped by 3 bases and J by 7 bases; unmatched bases: 8. Germline CDR1 reads SGHNT; CDR2 reads YYREEE (reference sequence). As DNA, the CDR3 is TGTGCCAGCAGCTCCGATGGGACAGGGGGCAAGGAGCAGTACTTC. Encoded protein: CASSSDGTGGKEQYF. The variable domain in full, with the rest retrieved from reference TRBV5-4 and TRBJ2-7, is ETGVTQSPTHLIKTRGQQVTLRCSSQSGHNTVSWYQQALGQGPQFIFQYYREEENGRGNFPPRFSGLQFPNYSSELNVNALELDDSALYLCASSSDGTGGKEQYFGPGTRLTVT.

The chain links TRBV10-3 to TRBJ2-3; D is unresolved. Trimming stripped 7 bases from V and 2 bases from J, with 4 bases between. The CDR3 is 11 amino acids. Germline lookup yields CDR1 ENHRY and CDR2 SYGVKD. As DNA, the CDR3 is TGTGCCATCAAAGACACAGATACGCAGTATTTT. The encoded protein is CAIKDTDTQYF.

This clone was seen a few times. The chain uses TRBV9 and TRBJ2-7; TRBD1 aligns across 7 bases. Per the germline V gene, CDR1 is SGDLS and CDR2 is YYNGEE. The V segment lost 0 bases and the J segment 3 bases; nucleotides outside the gene matches: 9. The CDR3 totals 16 residues. CDR3 sequence reads: CASSVGILRDSYEQYF. The CDR3 coding sequence is TGTGCCAGCAGCGTAGGGATATTGAGGGACAGCTACGAGCAGTACTTC.

The chain carries TRBV28 and TRBJ2-5, with TRBD1 matching over 9 bases. V was pared by 6 bases and J by 4 bases, with 12 bases of the junction left unmatched. Germline CDR1 reads MDHEN; CDR2 reads SYDVKM. The CDR3 is made up of 16 amino acids. The CDR3 DNA follows: TGTGCCAGCAGGGGGACCGGGACAGGGAGCCCAGAGACCCAGTACTTC. This translates into CASRGTGTGSPETQYF.

CDR3 sequence reads: CASSFGDNEQFF. The CDR3 bases are TGTGCCAGCAGTTTCGGGGACAATGAGCAGTTCTTC. The V call is TRBV13, the J call TRBJ2-1, with D perhaps TRBD2 (5 bases). Between the trimmed V and J ends, which lost 6 bases and 5 bases, there was a span of 8 bases. This CDR3 region has 12 residues. CDR1 and CDR2 (germline): PRHDT, FYEKMQ (reference sequence).

The chain carries TRBV25-1 and TRBJ2-7, with a possible D match to TRBD2 (5 bases). CDR3 length: 13 residues. V dropped 3 bases and J dropped 7 bases, with 13 bases sitting between them. The germline gives CDR1 MGHDK, CDR2 SYGVNS. The DNA for the CDR3 is TGTGCCAGCAGTGACCCCCAAAGAGGGGAGCAGTACTTC. Translated, it gives CASSDPQRGEQYF.

The count of this clone is one. The chain recombines TRBV29-1 with TRBJ2-1, with TRBD2 identical over 7 bases. CDR3 length: 12 amino acids. The germline gives CDR1 SQVTM, CDR2 ANQGSEA. J was trimmed by 4 bases and V by 8 bases; bases with no gene match: 5. CDR3 DNA sequence: TGCAGCAGCAAGCGGGGTTACAATGAGCAGTTCTTC. It specifies CSSKRGYNEQFF.

The rearrangement joins TRBV7-8 to TRBJ1-1; no clear D gene. V lost 5 bases and J lost 4, with 8 bases in between. This CDR3 comprises 12 residues. Germline CDR1 is SGHVS and CDR2 is FQNEAQ. The CDR3 loop is CASSESGTEAFF. CDR3 nucleotides: TGTGCCAGCAGCGAGTCGGGCACTGAAGCTTTCTTT.

The chain uses TRBV6-1 and TRBJ2-7; possibly TRBD2 for D (5 bases). V was cut by 0 bases and J by 3 bases, with 12 bases left in between. Germline V lookup: CDR1 MNHNS, CDR2 SASEGT. The CDR3 loop spans 15 amino acids. The CDR3 here is CASSEAVGRGYEQYF. The DNA of the CDR3 is TGTGCCAGCAGTGAAGCCGTCGGACGGGGCTACGAGCAGTACTTC.

The chain joins TRBV19 to TRBJ2-3; TRBD2 is a possible D gene (6 bases). Germline CDR1 is LNHDA and CDR2 is SQIVND (reference sequence). CDR3 length: 16 residues. V lost 1 base and J lost 0, with 11 bases in between. Here the CDR3 DNA reads TGTGCCAGTAGTATAGTTAGCGGCGCAAGCACAGATACGCAGTATTTT. Amino acid sequence: CASSIVSGASTDTQYF. Full variable domain (remainder filled in from reference TRBV19 and TRBJ2-3): DGGITQSPKYLFRKEGQNVTLSCEQNLNHDAMYWYRQDPGQGLRLIYYSQIVNDFQKGDIAEGYSVSREKKESFPLTVTSAQKNPTAFYLCASSIVSGASTDTQYFGPGTRLTVL.

The chain links TRBV25-1 to TRBJ2-7, with D unresolved. The CDR3 spans 14 residues. The germline CDR1 and CDR2 sequences are MGHDK and SYGVNS. Trimming pared 1 base from V and 2 bases from J, leaving 9 bases between. Here the CDR3 reads CASSEFDKTYEQYF. The CDR3 DNA follows: TGTGCCAGCAGTGAATTTGACAAAACCTACGAGCAGTACTTC.

This chain connects TRBV6-5 to TRBJ1-5; no clear D gene. Trimming pared 0 bases from V and 4 bases from J, leaving 4 bases between. CDR1 and CDR2 (germline): MNHEY, SVGAGI. CDR3 length equals 13 residues. The CDR3 reads CASSYSWNQPQHF. CDR3 DNA sequence: TGTGCCAGCAGTTACTCGTGGAATCAGCCCCAGCATTTT.

The chain has TRBV19 and TRBJ1-1; 8 bases map to TRBD1. V shed 8 bases, J shed 5 bases, and the junction held 7 bases outside the gene matches. The germline V gene has CDR1 LNHDA and CDR2 SQIVND (reference sequence). The CDR3 extends over 13 amino acids. CDR3 region: CASPATGGTEAFF. CDR3 nucleotide sequence: TGTGCCAGTCCCGCCACAGGGGGAACTGAAGCTTTCTTT.

CDR3 amino acids: CAWSSDGNTEAFF. CDR3 nucleotide sequence: TGTGCCTGGAGTTCCGACGGAAACACTGAAGCTTTCTTT. The chain is built from TRBV30 and TRBJ1-1, with D unresolved. The germline V gene has CDR1 GTSNPN and CDR2 SVGIG (reference sequence). The CDR3 is made up of 13 amino acids. Trimming removed 2 bases from V and 2 bases from J, with 9 bases in between.

The chain uses TRBV7-8 and TRBJ1-3; D is possibly TRBD1 (5 bases). Germline V gives CDR1 SGHVS, CDR2 FQNEAQ. CDR3 size: 17 residues. Trimming pared 1 base from V and 8 bases from J, leaving 21 bases between. CDR3 sequence: CASSLGTGRAPRDTIYF. The DNA of the CDR3 is TGTGCCAGCAGCTTAGGAACGGGACGGGCCCCTCGGGACACCATATATTTT.

The V call is TRBV19, the J call TRBJ2-3; D unclear. V was cut by 7 bases and J by 4 bases, with 18 bases left in between. This CDR3 comprises 15 residues. The germline CDR1 and CDR2 sequences are LNHDA and SQIVND (reference sequence). In nucleotides, the CDR3 is TGTGCCAGTAACCGTGGCTCGCCGACGGCAGATACGCAGTATTTT. It codes for CASNRGSPTADTQYF.

Here the CDR3 reads CASSQDTAQPQHF. The DNA of the CDR3 is TGCGCCAGCAGCCAAGATACGGCTCAGCCCCAGCATTTT. J is TRBJ1-5 and V is TRBV4-3; unclear D gene. Germline V gene sequence: CDR1 LGHNA, CDR2 YSLEER. V was trimmed by 0 bases and J by 6 bases, leaving 6 bases between them. The CDR3 has 13 residues.

The chain combines TRBV7-2 with TRBJ2-7, with 8 bases that match TRBD1. V lost 5 bases and J lost 2; bases outside the gene matches: 8. CDR1 and CDR2 from the germline V gene are SGHTA and FQGNSA. The CDR3 has 15 residues. CDR3 coding DNA: TGTGCCAGCAGCCAGTGGACAGGGATCACCTACGAGCAGTACTTC. This gives the protein CASSQWTGITYEQYF. Looking up the rest from reference TRBV7-2 and TRBJ2-7 gives the full variable domain: GAGVSQSPSNKVTEKGKDVELRCDPISGHTALYWYRQSLGQGLEFLIYFQGNSAPDKSGLPSDRFSAERTGGSVSTLTIQRTQQEDSAVYLCASSQWTGITYEQYFGPGTRLTVT.

V and J are TRBV28 and TRBJ2-5, with 7 nucleotides matching TRBD1. This CDR3 region has 13 residues. Germline assignment: CDR1 MDHEN and CDR2 SYDVKM. V trimming: 6 bases; J trimming: 5 bases; junction bases outside the gene matches: 6. Written as DNA, the CDR3 is TGTGCCAGCAGCTCCTGGGACAGCGAGACCCAGTACTTC. Translation: CASSSWDSETQYF.